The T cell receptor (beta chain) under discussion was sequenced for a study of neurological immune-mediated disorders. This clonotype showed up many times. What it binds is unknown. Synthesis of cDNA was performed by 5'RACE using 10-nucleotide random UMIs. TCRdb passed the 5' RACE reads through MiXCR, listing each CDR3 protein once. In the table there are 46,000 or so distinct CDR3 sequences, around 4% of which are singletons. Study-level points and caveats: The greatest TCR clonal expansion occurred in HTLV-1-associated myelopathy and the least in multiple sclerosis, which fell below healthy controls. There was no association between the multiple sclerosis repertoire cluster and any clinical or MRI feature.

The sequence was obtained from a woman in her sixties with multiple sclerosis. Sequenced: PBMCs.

The CDR3 loop reads CASSQVWGNTEAFF. The CDR3 coding sequence is TGCGCCAGCAGCCAAGTGTGGGGGAACACTGAAGCTTTCTTT. The chain links TRBV5-1 to TRBJ1-1; D remains ambiguous. The V end lost 4 bases, the J end lost 1 base, and 11 bases lay between the germline ends. Germline CDR1 and CDR2: SGHRS and YFSETQ. CDR3 length: 14 residues. Combining the CDR3 with reference TRBV5-1 and TRBJ1-1 gives the whole variable domain KAGVTQTPRYLIKTRGQQVTLSCSPISGHRSVSWYQQTPGQGLQFLFEYFSETQRNKGNFPGRFSGRQFSNSRSEMNVSTLELGDSALYLCASSQVWGNTEAFFGQGTRLTVV.